Given below is one T cell receptor beta chain in context. Its antigen is not identified. This sample stems from a study of T cell repertoires in cytomegalovirus infection. About the research overall: Signatures in public TCR beta sequences pointed to both CMV infection and matching HLA type.

Study-wide findings and caveats: CMV-specific TCR beta clonotypes restricted by HLA-C were the ones dominating the ex vivo response. The cumulative frequency of public TCR beta families identified carriers of CMV plus the relevant HLA.

This CDR3 has 17 amino acids. V lost 1 base to trimming and J lost 9 bases; unmatched junction nucleotides: 10. Germline V CDR1 and CDR2: SGHAT, FQNNGV. TCRdb itself ran the reads through MiXCR, one entry per CDR3 protein. The repertoire consists of 60,000 to 85,000 distinct CDR3 sequences, with around 21% occurring once and the leading ten covering 79%. Sequencing was performed on PBMCs, sequenced either directly or after in vitro stimulation (not recorded which). V gene TRBV11-2 combines with J gene TRBJ2-1; TRBD2 aligns across 12 bases. This sequence was found in a human donor in good health (CMV status not recorded). Some clones in this sample may be carry-over from other donors' samples. DNA for the CDR3: TGTGCCAGCAGCTTAGGGACTCGACTAGCGGGAGAGGGTGAGCAGTTCTTC. Residues: CASSLGTRLAGEGEQFF.